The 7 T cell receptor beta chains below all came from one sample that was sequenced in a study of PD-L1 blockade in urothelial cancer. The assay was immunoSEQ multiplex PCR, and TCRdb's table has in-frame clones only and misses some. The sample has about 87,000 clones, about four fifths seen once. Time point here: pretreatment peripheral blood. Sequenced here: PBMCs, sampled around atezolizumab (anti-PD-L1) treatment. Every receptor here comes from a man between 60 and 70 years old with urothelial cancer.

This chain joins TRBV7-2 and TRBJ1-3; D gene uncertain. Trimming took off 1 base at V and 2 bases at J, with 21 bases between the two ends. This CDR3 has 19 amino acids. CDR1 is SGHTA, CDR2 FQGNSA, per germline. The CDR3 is CASSLVPLIGRSTGNTIYF. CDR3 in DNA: TGTGCCAGCAGCTTAGTTCCACTGATAGGGAGGTCCACTGGAAACACCATATATTTT.

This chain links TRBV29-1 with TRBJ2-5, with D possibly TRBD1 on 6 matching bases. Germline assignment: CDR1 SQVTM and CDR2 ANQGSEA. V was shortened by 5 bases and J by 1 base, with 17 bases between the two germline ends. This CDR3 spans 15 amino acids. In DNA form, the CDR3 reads TGCAGCGTTCCACCCGTACAGGGAACCCAAGAGACCCAGTACTTC. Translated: CSVPPVQGTQETQYF.

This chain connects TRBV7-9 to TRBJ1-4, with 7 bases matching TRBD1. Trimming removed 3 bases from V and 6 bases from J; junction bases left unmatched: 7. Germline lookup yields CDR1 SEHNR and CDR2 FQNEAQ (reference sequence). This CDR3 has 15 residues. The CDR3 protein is CASSFQGDRDEKLFF. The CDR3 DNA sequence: TGTGCCAGCAGCTTCCAGGGGGATCGGGATGAAAAACTGTTTTTT. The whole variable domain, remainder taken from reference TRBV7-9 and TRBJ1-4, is DTGVSQNPRHKITKRGQNVTFRCDPISEHNRLYWYRQTLGQGPEFLTYFQNEAQLEKSRLLSDRFSAERPKGSFSTLEIQRTEQGDSAMYLCASSFQGDRDEKLFFGSGTQLSVL.

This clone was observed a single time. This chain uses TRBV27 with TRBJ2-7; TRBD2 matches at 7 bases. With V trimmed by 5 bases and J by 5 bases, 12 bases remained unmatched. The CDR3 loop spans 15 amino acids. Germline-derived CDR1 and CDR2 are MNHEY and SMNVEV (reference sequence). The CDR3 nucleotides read TGTGCCAGCAGTGTCCCGGGGGGTCACGGAGACGAGCAGTACTTC. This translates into CASSVPGGHGDEQYF.

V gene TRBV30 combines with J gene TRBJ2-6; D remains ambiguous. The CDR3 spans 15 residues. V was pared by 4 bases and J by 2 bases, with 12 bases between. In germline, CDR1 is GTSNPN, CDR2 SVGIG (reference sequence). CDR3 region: CAWNPRGAGANVLTF. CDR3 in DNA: TGTGCCTGGAACCCGCGAGGTGCTGGGGCCAACGTCCTGACTTTC.

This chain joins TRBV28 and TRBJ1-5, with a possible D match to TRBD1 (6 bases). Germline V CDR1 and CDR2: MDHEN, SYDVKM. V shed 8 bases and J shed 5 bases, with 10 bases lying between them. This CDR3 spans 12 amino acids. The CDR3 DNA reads TGTGCCAGCGCCAGGGGTCATCAGCCCCAGCATTTT. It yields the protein CASARGHQPQHF.

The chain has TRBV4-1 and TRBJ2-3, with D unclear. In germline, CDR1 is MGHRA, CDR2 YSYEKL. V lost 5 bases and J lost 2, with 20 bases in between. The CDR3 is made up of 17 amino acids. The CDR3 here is CASSAFASGSPTDTQYF. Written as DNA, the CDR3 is TGCGCCAGCAGCGCATTTGCCTCAGGCAGCCCCACAGATACGCAGTATTTT.